Presented here are 11 T cell receptor beta chains from one specimen sequenced in a study of T cell clusters in autoimmune cytopenias (dated by TCRdb to the late 2010s). The sequencing machine was an Illumina MiSeq. Multiplex PCR with a touch-down protocol amplified TRB rearrangements, with the TRB-A and TRB-B primer pools combined in a single tube. TCRdb reprocessed the reads and lists each CDR3 protein sequence as a single entry, with no DNA. The sample table gives approximately 12,000 distinct CDR3 sequences. Around 2.7% of the sample lies in the top ten. Each sample's TRB amplification started from 250 ng of peripheral blood genomic DNA, which corresponds to some 36,000 genome equivalents. Input material: peripheral blood. The receptors stem from a human donor with an autoimmune cytopenia or autoimmune hepatitis (not recorded which).

This clonotype is medium-sized (0.01 to 0.1%) by frequency. The V and J genes are TRBV19 and TRBJ1-6. Germline V CDR1 and CDR2: LNHDA, SQIVND (reference sequence). The CDR3 extends over 13 amino acids. The CDR3 spells CASSSAVGSPLHF.

The rearrangement uses TRBV6-2 or TRBV6-3 and TRBJ2-3. CDR3 size: 17 residues. In germline, CDR1 is MNHEY, CDR2 SVGEGT. The CDR3 reads CASSYPHGGTSTDTQYF.

The V and J genes are TRBV10-3 and TRBJ2-3; TCRdb names TRBD1, which stays unverified in the absence of DNA. Germline loops: CDR1 ENHRY, CDR2 SYGVKD. The CDR3 extends over 14 amino acids. The CDR3 loop is CAITLTGLTDTQYF.

The chain carries TRBV6-6 and TRBJ2-5; without DNA, the TCRdb call of TRBD1 cannot be checked. The CDR3 has 17 amino acids. Germline-derived CDR1 and CDR2 are MNHNY and SVGAGI (reference sequence). CDR3 amino acids: CASSLSVGLPTQETQYF.

This clonotype ranks as medium-sized in terms of frequency. The rearrangement joins TRBV29-1 to TRBJ2-1. The CDR3 extends over 14 amino acids. Germline V CDR1 and CDR2: SQVTM, ANQGSEA. The chain's CDR3 is CSVLKTSSYNEQFF.

The chain employs TRBV27 and TRBJ1-3. Germline CDR1 reads MNHEY; CDR2 reads SMNVEV (reference sequence). CDR3 length: 15 amino acids. The CDR3 loop is CASSPSRASGNTIYF.

This rearrangement joins TRBV27 to TRBJ2-1. The V gene's germline CDR1 is MNHEY and CDR2 SMNVEV (reference sequence). The CDR3 contains 14 residues. The CDR3 here is CASSLSVVGNEQFF.

The chain joins TRBV19 to TRBJ1-2. This CDR3 has 13 amino acids. CDR1 is LNHDA, CDR2 SQIVND, per germline (reference sequence). The CDR3 loop is CASSMRVNYGYTF.

The V and J genes are TRBV13 and TRBJ2-1; TCRdb designates TRBD2, a call that cannot be tested without DNA. CDR3 length equals 16 residues. Germline values: CDR1 PRHDT, CDR2 FYEKMQ (reference sequence). The CDR3 reads CASSLAGLVGGDEQFF. The full variable domain, completed using reference TRBV13 and TRBJ2-1, is AAGVIQSPRHLIKEKRETATLKCYPIPRHDTVYWYQQGPGQDPQFLISFYEKMQSDKGSIPDRFSAQQFSDYHSELNMSSLELGDSALYFCASSLAGLVGGDEQFFGPGTRLTVL.

CDR3 sequence reads: CASSLRPQGFGSNTRELFF. The chain joins TRBV5-1 to TRBJ2-2; TCRdb reports TRBD1, a call that lacks DNA to check it against. Germline assignment: CDR1 SGHRS and CDR2 YFSETQ. This CDR3 region has 19 residues.

The V gene is TRBV15, the J gene TRBJ1-5; the D call of TRBD1 rests on TCRdb alone, since no DNA is present to check it. The germline V gene encodes CDR1 LNHNV and CDR2 YYDKDF (reference sequence). The CDR3 has 13 residues. CDR3 protein: CATSRGDPQPQHF.